This TCR beta chain was obtained from a study of shared clonotypes between healthy human individuals. Study findings and constraints: Measured sharing among donors was expected to vary with sequencing depth.

Every subset's genomic DNA went evenly onto several immunoSEQ plates. In the source study's methods: As immunoSEQ supplied junction-only sequences (without quality scores), filtering differed. Method: immunoSEQ multiplex PCR; TCRdb's copy keeps in-frame clones and lacks some. Clone size and the V and J calls come from that table; the DNA yielded D and trimming. The data contain about 590,000 clones, 95% to 96% of them singletons. Positive CCR7 selection of CD45RO-negative cells yielded the naive CD8 cells, and terminally differentiated effector memory CD45RA+ cells were excluded. About this clone itself: The antigen is not known.

CDR1 is SQVTM, CDR2 ANQGSEA, per germline. The CDR3 contains 13 residues. V lost 4 bases and J 0 bases, leaving 7 bases between the germline ends. The J gene is TRBJ2-1, the V gene TRBV29-1; D remains ambiguous. Sequenced sample: naive CD8+ T cells sorted from blood. The receptor's source is a woman aged 25 to 39 in good health. CDR3 in amino acids: CSVGERSYNEQFF. DNA for the CDR3: TGCAGCGTTGGCGAGCGCTCCTACAATGAGCAGTTCTTC.